This T cell receptor beta chain was sequenced in a study of early T cells in non-severe SARS-CoV-2 infection. Study-wide findings and caveats: VDJdb matching favored anti-spike CD8 responses, missing private and CD4 specificities.

This CDR3 has 13 residues. Between the trimmed V and J ends, which lost 6 bases and 1 base, there was a span of 9 bases. TCRdb reprocessed the 5' RACE reads with MiXCR, giving one entry per CDR3 protein. There are roughly 70,000 distinct CDR3 sequences in the sample; 9.5% to 15% occur only once, and roughly 1.2% lies in the top ten. This clonotype was recorded many times. Its antigen remains unknown. This sequence was found in an adult who was a healthcare worker with PCR-confirmed SARS-CoV-2 infection or an uninfected control (not recorded which). Sample: whole blood. This chain uses TRBV12-3 or TRBV12-4 with TRBJ1-1; D remains unclear. The DNA of the CDR3 is TGTGCCAGCAGGACCGGGTCGAACACTGAAGCTTTCTTT. Translated, it gives CASRTGSNTEAFF.